These 27 T cell receptor beta chains share one sample of origin, sequenced in a study of blood T cell repertoires in COVID-19. TCRdb's copy holds only in-frame clones and misses some; the assay was immunoSEQ multiplex PCR. The sample holds 65,000 to 70,000 clones; roughly 80% are singletons and the top ten take less than 25%. Specimen: peripheral blood. These receptors came from a human donor in a cohort sampled during active COVID-19.

This clone was seen a single time. The chain links TRBV5-6 to TRBJ1-6; TRBD1 matches 7 bases. V shed 0 bases and J 9 bases; nucleotides not matched to a gene: 6. CDR1 and CDR2 from the germline V gene are SGHDT and YYEEEE. The CDR3 covers 15 residues. CDR3 residues: CASSLGAGGTSPLHF. CDR3 nucleotides: TGTGCCAGCAGCTTGGGCGCAGGGGGGACTTCACCCCTCCACTTT.

The CDR3 protein is CAISHPGLAGPKGETQYF. The CDR3 bases are TGTGCCATCAGCCATCCCGGACTAGCGGGGCCTAAGGGGGAGACCCAGTACTTC. The V and J genes are TRBV10-3 and TRBJ2-5, with 12 bases matching TRBD2. This CDR3 region has 18 residues. V shed 6 bases, J shed 5 bases, and the junction held 16 bases outside the gene matches. The germline V gene has CDR1 ENHRY and CDR2 SYGVKD.

The chain links TRBV7-6 to TRBJ2-1, with 10 nucleotides matching TRBD2. The V segment lost 4 bases and the J segment 5 bases; nucleotides outside the gene matches: 11. The CDR3 loop spans 17 amino acids. CDR1 SGHVS and CDR2 FNYEAQ come from the germline V gene. The CDR3 is CASSSGALAGAHNEQFF. CDR3 coding DNA: TGTGCCAGCAGCTCAGGGGCGCTAGCGGGAGCCCACAATGAGCAGTTCTTC.

The chain combines TRBV6-6 with TRBJ2-1; D is perhaps TRBD2 (7 bases). The CDR3 is made up of 14 amino acids. Germline V gene data show CDR1 as MNHNY and CDR2 as SVGAGI (reference sequence). V was cut by 8 bases and J by 7 bases, with 18 bases left in between. The CDR3 DNA sequence: TGTGCCAGCCGCGTCGGGGGGAGGGGGAATGAGCAGTTCTTC. This codes for CASRVGGRGNEQFF.

The sample holds a few counts of this clone. CDR3 sequence (DNA): TGTGCCAGCAGCTTACTAGAATCCCAAGAGACCCAGTACTTC. Translated: CASSLLESQETQYF. The V gene is TRBV11-2, the J gene TRBJ2-5; the D is unclear. CDR1 is SGHAT and CDR2 is FQNNGV in the germline V gene. The CDR3 covers 14 residues. The ends were cut back, 2 bases at V and 1 base at J, with 8 bases in the middle.

This clone was counted a single time. J is TRBJ1-1 and V is TRBV5-4; a weak D match, TRBD1 (6 bases). Germline V gene data show CDR1 as SGHNT and CDR2 as YYREEE (reference sequence). The length of the CDR3 is 14 residues. V gave up 0 bases and J gave up 4 bases, with 10 bases separating them. CDR3 sequence: CASSLAGGATEAFF. DNA for the CDR3: TGTGCCAGCAGCTTGGCGGGGGGGGCCACTGAAGCTTTCTTT.

A few counts support this clone. J is TRBJ1-1 and V is TRBV5-1, with a possible D match to TRBD1 (5 bases). The germline V gene encodes CDR1 SGHRS and CDR2 YFSETQ. This CDR3 is built from 15 residues. Trimming removed 4 bases at V and 2 bases at J, with 15 bases between. The CDR3: CASSGGRATNTEAFF. CDR3 nucleotides: TGCGCCAGCAGCGGGGGGAGGGCCACAAACACTGAAGCTTTCTTT.

The chain combines TRBV7-8 with TRBJ1-1; D not resolved. CDR3 length equals 13 residues. Germline V gives CDR1 SGHVS, CDR2 FQNEAQ. Trimming stripped 4 bases from V and 0 bases from J, with 6 bases between. CDR3 coding DNA: TGTGCCAGCAGCTACACAGTGAACACTGAAGCTTTCTTT. Translating it yields CASSYTVNTEAFF.

The genes are TRBV7-2 and TRBJ2-3; 13 nucleotides align to TRBD2. CDR3 size: 16 residues. Germline CDR1 reads SGHTA; CDR2 reads FQGNSA. J lost 6 bases, V lost 3 bases, and 6 bases had no gene match. DNA of the CDR3: TGTGCCAGCAGCTTTACTAGCGGGGGGGCGGCGGATACGCAGTATTTT. The encoded protein is CASSFTSGGAADTQYF.

The V call is TRBV4-3, the J call TRBJ2-7; 10 positions agree with TRBD1. This CDR3 is built from 18 residues. Germline CDR1 and CDR2: LGHNA and YSLEER. Trimming cost V 0 bases and J 6 bases; bases outside gene matches: 14. CDR3 nucleotides: TGCGCCAGCAGCCAAGAAGATGGAGGGGGACAGGGGTCTGGCGAGCAGTACTTC. Its protein product is CASSQEDGGGQGSGEQYF.

The chain employs TRBV7-9 and TRBJ2-1; the match to TRBD2 covers 8 bases. Germline assignment: CDR1 SEHNR and CDR2 FQNEAQ (reference sequence). The CDR3 contains 14 residues. V trimming: 2 bases; J trimming: 6 bases; junction bases outside the gene matches: 3. The CDR3 reads CASSLSTSVNEQFF. The DNA for the CDR3 is TGTGCCAGCAGCTTATCGACTAGCGTCAATGAGCAGTTCTTC.

The chain is built from TRBV15 and TRBJ1-3; D uncertain. The CDR3 is 14 amino acids. Germline CDR1 LNHNV, CDR2 YYDKDF (reference sequence). V was shortened by 4 bases and J by 0 bases, with 7 bases between the two germline ends. The CDR3 bases are TGTGCCACCAGCACGAGAATCTCTGGAAACACCATATATTTT. It yields the protein CATSTRISGNTIYF. Full variable domain (rest looked up from reference TRBV15 and TRBJ1-3): DAMVIQNPRYQVTQFGKPVTLSCSQTLNHNVMYWYQQKSSQAPKLLFHYYDKDFNNEADTPDNFQSRRPNTSFCFLDIRSPGLGDTAMYLCATSTRISGNTIYFGEGSWLTVV.

The rearrangement links TRBV6-6 to TRBJ1-5; D remains unclear. The germline V gene encodes CDR1 MNHNY and CDR2 SVGAGI (reference sequence). This CDR3 has 16 amino acids. V was shortened by 0 bases and J by 2 bases, with 11 bases between the two germline ends. The CDR3 protein is CASSYSLGVRNQPQHF. In DNA, the CDR3 is TGTGCCAGCAGTTACTCCCTCGGGGTACGCAATCAGCCCCAGCATTTT.

The rearrangement uses TRBV4-3 and TRBJ2-7; 10 positions match TRBD1. CDR1 LGHNA and CDR2 YSLEER come from the germline V gene. The CDR3 runs to 16 residues. Trimming at V came to 0 bases and at J to 3 bases, leaving 5 bases not matched to a gene. The CDR3 DNA reads as TGCGCCAGCAGCCAAGAGTGGGACAGGGGTTTCTACGAGCAGTACTTC. Translating it yields CASSQEWDRGFYEQYF.

The rearrangement joins TRBV5-4 to TRBJ2-5; 12 bases match TRBD2. Germline trimming cut 4 bases from V and 2 bases from J; bases unmatched to any gene: 9. CDR3 length equals 17 residues. Looked up from germline, CDR1 is SGHNT and CDR2 is YYREEE (reference sequence). The CDR3 DNA reads as TGTGCCAGCAGCCCCGGAGGACTAGCGGGGAATCAAGAGACCCAGTACTTC. Translated, it gives CASSPGGLAGNQETQYF.

The V gene is TRBV5-1, the J gene TRBJ2-2; TRBD1 aligns across 7 bases. The CDR3 covers 16 residues. V was pared by 3 bases and J by 1 base, with 6 bases of the junction left unmatched. Germline V gives CDR1 SGHRS, CDR2 YFSETQ. The CDR3 coding sequence is TGCGCCAGCAGCTCCCGGACAGGCCTGAACACCGGGGAGCTGTTTTTT. Its translation: CASSSRTGLNTGELFF.

This chain uses TRBV27 with TRBJ2-1, with TRBD2 identical over 8 bases. V lost 3 bases and J lost 7; bases outside the gene matches: 17. Germline V gives CDR1 MNHEY, CDR2 SMNVEV (reference sequence). The CDR3 is 18 residues long. The DNA for the CDR3 is TGTGCCAGCAGTTTGCCCCCCCAGCTGGTCGGGAGGGGTAATGAGCAGTTCTTC. It is translated as CASSLPPQLVGRGNEQFF.

The chain has TRBV5-1 and TRBJ2-1; 11 bases align to TRBD2. CDR1 and CDR2 from the germline V gene are SGHRS and YFSETQ. The CDR3 is 17 amino acids. After removal of 0 bases from V and 7 bases from J, the junction contained 9 bases not matched to a gene. CDR3 sequence (DNA): TGCGCCAGCAGCTTGGGAAGTAGCGGGAGGGCCCGTAATGAGCAGTTCTTC. Translation: CASSLGSSGRARNEQFF.

The V call is TRBV5-4, the J call TRBJ1-2; D not resolved. The length of the CDR3 is 15 residues. Trimming took off 0 bases at V and 8 bases at J, with 17 bases between the two ends. From germline, CDR1 is SGHNT and CDR2 YYREEE (reference sequence). The CDR3 sequence: CASSLADTPFAGYTF. As DNA, the CDR3 is TGTGCCAGCAGCTTGGCCGACACGCCGTTCGCCGGCTACACCTTC.

The chain carries TRBV19 and TRBJ2-4; tentatively, D is TRBD1 (6 bases). Trimming pared 3 bases from V and 0 bases from J, leaving 15 bases between. This CDR3 has 17 residues. Germline V gene lookup returns CDR1 LNHDA and CDR2 SQIVND (reference sequence). CDR3: CASSISRDTLAKNIQYF. The DNA for the CDR3 is TGTGCCAGTAGTATCAGCCGGGACACCCTAGCCAAAAACATTCAGTACTTC.

The J gene is TRBJ1-4, the V gene TRBV28, with a weak D call TRBD1 (6 bases). The CDR3 consists of 15 residues. The germline gives CDR1 MDHEN, CDR2 SYDVKM. V was shortened by 5 bases and J by 5 bases, with 15 bases between the two germline ends. The CDR3 reads CASSPASQGNEKLFF. DNA of the CDR3: TGTGCCAGCAGTCCAGCGTCACAGGGCAATGAAAAACTGTTTTTT. The full variable domain, with the rest looked up from reference TRBV28 and TRBJ1-4, is DVKVTQSSRYLVKRTGEKVFLECVQDMDHENMFWYRQDPGLGLRLIYFSYDVKMKEKGDIPEGYSVSREKKERFSLILESASTNQTSMYLCASSPASQGNEKLFFGSGTQLSVL.

In nucleotides, the CDR3 is TGTGCCAGTAGAAGAGGGGACAGGGGCCGGGGGAGCAATCAGCCCCAGCATTTT. Encoded protein: CASRRGDRGRGSNQPQHF. The V and J genes are TRBV19 and TRBJ1-5; 10 bases line up with TRBD1. CDR1 is LNHDA, CDR2 SQIVND, per germline (reference sequence). V shed 6 bases and J 1 base; nucleotides not matched to a gene: 12. The CDR3 is 18 residues long.

This clone has just one count. This chain uses TRBV28 with TRBJ1-1; 7 bases fit TRBD1. Germline V gene lookup returns CDR1 MDHEN and CDR2 SYDVKM. The CDR3 sequence is 16 residues long. The junction had 10 bases not matched to a gene; V was cut back by 6 bases and J by 0 bases. The CDR3 spells CASSPGTVIMNTEAFF. The CDR3 DNA is TGTGCCAGCAGCCCCGGGACAGTTATTATGAACACTGAAGCTTTCTTT.

This chain joins TRBV2 and TRBJ2-5; TRBD2 matches 15 bases. CDR1 SNHLY and CDR2 FYNNEI come from the germline V gene. CDR3 length: 18 amino acids. The V and J ends lost 3 bases and 2 bases, in that order; junction bases with no gene match: 7. The chain's CDR3 is CASSEGLAGGRTQETQYF. The CDR3, as DNA: TGTGCCAGCAGTGAGGGACTAGCGGGAGGCAGAACTCAAGAGACCCAGTACTTC.

V usage is TRBV2 and J usage is TRBJ1-1; 8 positions match TRBD1. Germline values: CDR1 SNHLY, CDR2 FYNNEI. With V trimmed by 0 bases and J by 4 bases, 7 bases remained unmatched. The CDR3 sequence is 16 residues long. This CDR3 reads CASSEASGGVGTEAFF. In nucleotides, the CDR3 is TGTGCCAGCAGTGAAGCCTCAGGGGGCGTCGGCACTGAAGCTTTCTTT.

This chain uses TRBV5-6 with TRBJ2-7; D possibly corresponds to TRBD2 (5 bases). CDR3 length equals 14 residues. CDR1 and CDR2 from the germline V gene are SGHDT and YYEEEE. Trimming left V 0 bases short and J 2 bases short, with 9 bases between. CDR3 DNA: TGTGCCAGCAGCTTGGTTCCGGGGACCTACGAGCAGTACTTC. It encodes CASSLVPGTYEQYF.

The chain joins TRBV6-5 to TRBJ1-3, with D maybe TRBD1 (5 bases). V dropped 7 bases and J dropped 2 bases, with 15 bases sitting between them. This CDR3 comprises 15 residues. The germline gives CDR1 MNHEY, CDR2 SVGAGI. The DNA of the CDR3 is TGTGCCAGCAAGATGCCGGGACTCACTGGAAACACCATATATTTT. This sequence encodes CASKMPGLTGNTIYF.